A single sample is the source of the 3 T cell receptor beta chains below, sequenced in a study of human versus mouse CDR3 diversity and MHC coevolution. TCRdb's copy holds only in-frame clones and misses some; the assay was immunoSEQ multiplex PCR. Of some 60,000 clones listed, about 93% were seen once; the top ten hold around 18%. Sequences were obtained from naive CD4+ T cells from blood. Indicated subset: CD45RO-negative CD62L-positive naive CD4 T cells. The receptor set was obtained from a person aged 55 to 75 in good health.

The genes are TRBV10-3 and TRBJ2-1; TRBD1 matches at 7 bases. V was clipped by 8 bases and J by 8 bases; unmatched bases: 9. This CDR3 spans 13 amino acids. The V gene's germline CDR1 is ENHRY and CDR2 SYGVKD. The CDR3 loop is CAISDRFEYEQFF. CDR3 DNA: TGTGCCATCTCGGACAGGTTTGAGTATGAGCAGTTCTTC.

The rearrangement joins TRBV11-3 to TRBJ2-7; D possibly corresponds to TRBD1 (5 bases). Germline-derived CDR1 and CDR2 are SGHNT and YENEEA. CDR3 size: 14 residues. V was clipped by 2 bases and J by 4 bases, with 12 bases between them. CDR3 amino acids: CASSLTQAGYEQYF. The CDR3 coding sequence is TGTGCCAGCAGCTTAACACAGGCCGGTTACGAGCAGTACTTC.

The chain joins TRBV5-4 to TRBJ2-3; D unresolved. The CDR3 extends over 14 amino acids. Germline lookup yields CDR1 SGHNT and CDR2 YYREEE (reference sequence). The ends were cut back, 1 base at V and 3 bases at J, with 9 bases in the middle. In DNA form, the CDR3 reads TGTGCCAGCAGCTTGCGAGCGTGGACAGATACGCAGTATTTT. This gives the protein CASSLRAWTDTQYF.